This T cell receptor beta chain was found in a study of blood T cell repertoires in COVID-19. Overall study context: COVID-19 samples collected from the United States, Italy and Spain covered acute and convalescent phases. Sample material is recorded as cDNA or gDNA derived from T cells, B-cell-depleted T cells, or PBMCs.

This CDR3 is built from 14 residues. V gave up 8 bases and J gave up 3 bases; unmatched junction bases: 9. Germline lookup yields CDR1 SNHLY and CDR2 FYNNEI. Methods used by the authors: Amplification with reference gene primers provided the estimates of nucleated cell counts. Libraries were prepared by immunoSEQ multiplex PCR; TCRdb keeps only in-frame clonotypes and omits some of them. V and J calls and clone size are given by that table; D and trimming were obtained from the DNA. The sample includes around 150,000 clones, almost 80% of them seen just once. The sequence came from a man in his 60s who had recovered from COVID-19. The chain combines TRBV2 with TRBJ1-1, with 7 bases aligning to TRBD1. The specimen was peripheral blood. In DNA, the CDR3 is TGTGCCAGCGGACAAAGACAGGGCTACACTGAAGCTTTCTTT. Its protein is CASGQRQGYTEAFF. Full variable domain (outside the CDR3, taken from reference TRBV2 and TRBJ1-1): EPEVTQTPSHQVTQMGQEVILRCVPISNHLYFYWYRQILGQKVEFLVSFYNNEISEKSEIFDDQFSVERPDGSNFTLKIRSTKLEDSAMYFCASGQRQGYTEAFFGQGTRLTVV.